The clone carrying this TCR beta chain was observed many times. Its antigen is still unknown. A read error may produce the germline difference seen at one junction end. The data belong to a study of read filtering for tumor transcriptome and immune sequencing. Broader study findings: RNA-seq captured clonotypes less deeply and reliably than IR-seq.

The library was built from around 0.4 ug RNA with molecular barcoded adaptors for alpha/delta and beta/gamma chains. TCRdb reprocessed the reads with MiXCR, giving one entry per CDR3 protein. The profile shows 62,000 or so distinct CDR3 sequences, about 14% of them singletons. The CDR3 extends over 15 amino acids. Germline CDR1 SGHRS, CDR2 YFSETQ. The chain links TRBV5-1 to TRBJ2-2; D gene ambiguous. The receptor was derived from a donor at least 40 years old with multiple myeloma. Sequencing was performed on a population of CD138-negative cells sorted from bone marrow. The CDR3: CASSLERWDTGELFF. CDR3 bases: TGCGCCAGCAGTTTGGAAAGATGGGACACCGGGGAGCTGTTTTTT.